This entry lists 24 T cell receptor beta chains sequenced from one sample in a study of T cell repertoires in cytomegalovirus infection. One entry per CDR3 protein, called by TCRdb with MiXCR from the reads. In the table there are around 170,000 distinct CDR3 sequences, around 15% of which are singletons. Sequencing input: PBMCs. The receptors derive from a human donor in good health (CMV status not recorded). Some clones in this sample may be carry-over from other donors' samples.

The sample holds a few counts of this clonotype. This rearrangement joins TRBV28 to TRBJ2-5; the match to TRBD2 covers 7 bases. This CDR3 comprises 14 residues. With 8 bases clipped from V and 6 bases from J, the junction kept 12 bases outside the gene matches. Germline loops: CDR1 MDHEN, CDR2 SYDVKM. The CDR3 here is CASYRDPGTKTQYF. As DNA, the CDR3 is TGTGCCAGCTACCGAGACCCCGGGACTAAGACCCAGTACTTC.

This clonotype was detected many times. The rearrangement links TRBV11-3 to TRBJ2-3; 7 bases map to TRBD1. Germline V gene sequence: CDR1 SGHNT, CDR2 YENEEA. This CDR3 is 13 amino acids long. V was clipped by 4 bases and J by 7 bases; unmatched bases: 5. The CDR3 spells CASSSGGHHTQYF. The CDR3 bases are TGTGCCAGCAGCTCAGGGGGACACCATACGCAGTATTTT.

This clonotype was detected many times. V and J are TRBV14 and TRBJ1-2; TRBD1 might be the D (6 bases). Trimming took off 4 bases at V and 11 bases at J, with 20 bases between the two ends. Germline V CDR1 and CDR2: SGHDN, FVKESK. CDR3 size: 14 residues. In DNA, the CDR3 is TGTGCCAGCAGCCTCGGGGGCGGGGATGAGGCGTACACCTTC. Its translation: CASSLGGGDEAYTF.

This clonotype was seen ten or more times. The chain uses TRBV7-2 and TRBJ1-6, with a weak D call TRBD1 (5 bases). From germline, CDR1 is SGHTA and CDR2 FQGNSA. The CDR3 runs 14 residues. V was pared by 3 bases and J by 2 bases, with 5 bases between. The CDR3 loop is CASSLGAYNSPLHF. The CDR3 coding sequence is TGTGCCAGCAGCTTGGGGGCCTATAATTCACCCCTCCACTTT.

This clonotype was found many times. Here the CDR3 DNA reads TGCAGCGTCGCCGGACAGATCGACCCCTATGGCTACACCTTC. Its translation: CSVAGQIDPYGYTF. This chain connects TRBV29-1 to TRBJ1-2; tentative D call: TRBD1 (6 bases). Germline V CDR1 and CDR2: SQVTM, ANQGSEA. V was cut by 6 bases and J by 4 bases, with 18 bases left in between. The CDR3 has 14 amino acids.

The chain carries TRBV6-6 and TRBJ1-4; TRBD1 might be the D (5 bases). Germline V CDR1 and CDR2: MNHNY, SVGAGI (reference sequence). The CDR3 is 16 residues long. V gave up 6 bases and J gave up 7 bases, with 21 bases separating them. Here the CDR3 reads CASSLEVAGTGEKLFF. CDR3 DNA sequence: TGTGCCAGCAGCCTCGAGGTTGCTGGGACGGGTGAAAAACTGTTTTTT.

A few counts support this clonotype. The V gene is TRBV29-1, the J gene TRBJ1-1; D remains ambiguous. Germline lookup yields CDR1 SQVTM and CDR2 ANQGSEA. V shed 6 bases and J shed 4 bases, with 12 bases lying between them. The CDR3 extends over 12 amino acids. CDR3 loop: CSVKDQATEAFF. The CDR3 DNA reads TGCAGCGTAAAGGACCAGGCCACTGAAGCTTTCTTT.

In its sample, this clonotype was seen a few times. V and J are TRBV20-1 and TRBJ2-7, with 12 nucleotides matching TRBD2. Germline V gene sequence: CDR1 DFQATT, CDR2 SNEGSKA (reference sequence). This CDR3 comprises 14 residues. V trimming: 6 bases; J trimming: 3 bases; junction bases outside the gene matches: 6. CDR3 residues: CSASRLAGDYEQYF. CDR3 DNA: TGCAGTGCCTCTAGACTAGCGGGGGACTACGAGCAGTACTTC.

The chain's CDR3 is CSVDGLGGYKQYF. In DNA, the CDR3 is TGCAGCGTTGATGGGCTAGGGGGGTACAAGCAGTACTTC. The J gene is TRBJ2-7, the V gene TRBV29-1; perhaps D is TRBD1 or TRBD2 (6 bases each). The length of the CDR3 is 13 residues. V dropped 3 bases and J dropped 8 bases, with 17 bases sitting between them. Germline lookup yields CDR1 SQVTM and CDR2 ANQGSEA.

CDR3: CASSFGLASDEQFF. The CDR3 nucleotides read TGTGCCAGCAGTTTTGGACTAGCGTCGGATGAGCAGTTCTTC. The V and J genes are TRBV2 and TRBJ2-1; 9 positions agree with TRBD2. V was pared by 5 bases and J by 8 bases, with 7 bases of the junction left unmatched. CDR3 length: 14 amino acids. The germline CDR1 and CDR2 sequences are SNHLY and FYNNEI.

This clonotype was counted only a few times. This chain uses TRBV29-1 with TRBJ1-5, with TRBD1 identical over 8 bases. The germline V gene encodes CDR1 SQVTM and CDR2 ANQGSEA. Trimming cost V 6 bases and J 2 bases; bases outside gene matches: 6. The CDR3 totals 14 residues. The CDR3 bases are TGCAGCGTATCCCAGGGGGCGGGCAATCAGCCCCAGCATTTT. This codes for CSVSQGAGNQPQHF.

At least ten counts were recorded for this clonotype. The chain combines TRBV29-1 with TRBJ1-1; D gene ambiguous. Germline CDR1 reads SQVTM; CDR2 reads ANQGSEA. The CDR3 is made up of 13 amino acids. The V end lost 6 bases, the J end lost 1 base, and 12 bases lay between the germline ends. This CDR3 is CSVVAPGNTEAFF. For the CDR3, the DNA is TGCAGCGTCGTGGCCCCAGGGAACACTGAAGCTTTCTTT.

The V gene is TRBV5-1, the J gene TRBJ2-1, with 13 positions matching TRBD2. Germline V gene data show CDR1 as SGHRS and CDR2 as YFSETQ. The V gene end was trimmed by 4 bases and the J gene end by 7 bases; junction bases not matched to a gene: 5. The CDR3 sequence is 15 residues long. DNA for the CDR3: TGCGCCAGCAGCCTCGGGACTAGCGGGGTTAATGAGCAGTTCTTC. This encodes CASSLGTSGVNEQFF.

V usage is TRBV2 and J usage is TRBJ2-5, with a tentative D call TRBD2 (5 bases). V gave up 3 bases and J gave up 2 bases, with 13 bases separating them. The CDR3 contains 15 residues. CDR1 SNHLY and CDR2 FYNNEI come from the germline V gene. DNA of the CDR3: TGTGCCAGCAGTGAGAGGGTGTTACTTCAAGAGACCCAGTACTTC. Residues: CASSERVLLQETQYF.

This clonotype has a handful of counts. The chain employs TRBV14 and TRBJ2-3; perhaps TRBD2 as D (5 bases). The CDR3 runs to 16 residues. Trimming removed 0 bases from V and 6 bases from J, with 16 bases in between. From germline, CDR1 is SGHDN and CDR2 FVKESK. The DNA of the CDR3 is TGTGCCAGCAGCCAAGATAGGCCGGGAAGGTGGGATACGCAGTATTTT. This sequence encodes CASSQDRPGRWDTQYF.

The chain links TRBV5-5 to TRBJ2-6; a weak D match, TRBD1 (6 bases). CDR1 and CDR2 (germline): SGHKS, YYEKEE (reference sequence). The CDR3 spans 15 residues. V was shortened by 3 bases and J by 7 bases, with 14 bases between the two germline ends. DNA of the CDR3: TGTGCCAGCAGCTGGGTTACCGGGACAGCCAACGTCCTGACTTTC. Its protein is CASSWVTGTANVLTF.

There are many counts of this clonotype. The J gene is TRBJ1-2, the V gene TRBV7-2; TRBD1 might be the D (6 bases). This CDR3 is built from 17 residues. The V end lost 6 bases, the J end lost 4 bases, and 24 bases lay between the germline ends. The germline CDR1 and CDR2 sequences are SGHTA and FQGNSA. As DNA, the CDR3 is TGTGCCAGCAGACCGGGGACATCCGGGGGTTGGATCTATGGCTACACCTTC. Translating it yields CASRPGTSGGWIYGYTF.

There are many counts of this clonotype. The CDR3: CASSRRLAGGSTDTQYF. For the CDR3, the DNA is TGTGCCAGCAGCAGACGACTAGCGGGGGGCAGCACAGATACGCAGTATTTT. The J gene is TRBJ2-3, the V gene TRBV12-3 or TRBV12-4; 13 bases fit TRBD2. Losses at the gene ends were 6 bases for V and 0 bases for J; bases not matched to a gene: 6. This CDR3 region has 17 residues.

For the CDR3, the DNA is TGCAGCGTTGTGGCGGGGGTGGAGTACAATGAGCAGTTCTTC. Encoded protein: CSVVAGVEYNEQFF. This rearrangement joins TRBV29-1 to TRBJ2-1, with TRBD2 matching 7 bases. Germline loops: CDR1 SQVTM, CDR2 ANQGSEA. The CDR3 runs to 14 residues. The trim removed 4 bases at V and 4 bases at J, leaving 7 bases unmatched.

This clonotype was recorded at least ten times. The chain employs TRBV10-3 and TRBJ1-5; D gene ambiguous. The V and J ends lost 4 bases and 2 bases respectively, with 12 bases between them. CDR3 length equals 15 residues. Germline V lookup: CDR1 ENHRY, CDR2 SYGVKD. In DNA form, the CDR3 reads TGTGCCATCAGTGCGGCGTGGTTGGGCAATCAGCCCCAGCATTTT. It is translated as CAISAAWLGNQPQHF.

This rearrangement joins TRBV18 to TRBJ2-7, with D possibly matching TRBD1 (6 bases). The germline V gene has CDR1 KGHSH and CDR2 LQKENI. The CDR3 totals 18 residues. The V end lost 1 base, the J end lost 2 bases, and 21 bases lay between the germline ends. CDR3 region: CASSPQRSRTDYAYEQYF. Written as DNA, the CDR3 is TGTGCCAGCTCACCACAAAGATCAAGGACAGACTATGCCTACGAGCAGTACTTC. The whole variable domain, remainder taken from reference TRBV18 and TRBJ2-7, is NAGVMQNPRHLVRRRGQEARLRCSPMKGHSHVYWYRQLPEEGLKFMVYLQKENIIDESGMPKERFSAEFPKEGPSILRIQQVVRGDSAAYFCASSPQRSRTDYAYEQYFGPGTRLTVT.

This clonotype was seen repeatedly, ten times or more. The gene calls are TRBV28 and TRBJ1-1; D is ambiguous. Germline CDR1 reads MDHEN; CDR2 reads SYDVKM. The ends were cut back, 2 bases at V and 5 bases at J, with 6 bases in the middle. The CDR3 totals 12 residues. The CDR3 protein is CASSLGRTEAFF. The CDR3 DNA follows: TGTGCCAGCAGTTTAGGCAGGACTGAAGCTTTCTTT. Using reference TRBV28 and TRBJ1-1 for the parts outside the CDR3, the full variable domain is DVKVTQSSRYLVKRTGEKVFLECVQDMDHENMFWYRQDPGLGLRLIYFSYDVKMKEKGDIPEGYSVSREKKERFSLILESASTNQTSMYLCASSLGRTEAFFGQGTRLTVV.

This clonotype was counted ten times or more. CDR3 coding DNA: TGTGCCAGCAGCTTAGTTAAGGGAACCGGGGAGCTGTTTTTT. It translates to CASSLVKGTGELFF. This chain connects TRBV7-3 to TRBJ2-2; D is undetermined. Germline V gene sequence: CDR1 SGHTA, CDR2 FQGTGA. This CDR3 comprises 14 residues. Trimming took 2 bases from V and 5 from J, leaving 9 bases between them. Using reference TRBV7-3 and TRBJ2-2 for the parts outside the CDR3, the full variable domain is GAGVSQTPSNKVTEKGKYVELRCDPISGHTALYWYRQSLGQGPEFLIYFQGTGAADDSGLPNDRFFAVRPEGSVSTLKIQRTERGDSAVYLCASSLVKGTGELFFGEGSRLTVL.

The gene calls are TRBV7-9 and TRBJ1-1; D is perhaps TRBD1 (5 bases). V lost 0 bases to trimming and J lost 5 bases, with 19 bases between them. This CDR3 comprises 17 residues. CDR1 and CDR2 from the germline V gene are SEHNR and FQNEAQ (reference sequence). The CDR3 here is CASSLAGAGAFRTEAFF. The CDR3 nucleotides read TGTGCCAGCAGCTTAGCAGGGGCAGGTGCCTTCAGGACTGAAGCTTTCTTT.